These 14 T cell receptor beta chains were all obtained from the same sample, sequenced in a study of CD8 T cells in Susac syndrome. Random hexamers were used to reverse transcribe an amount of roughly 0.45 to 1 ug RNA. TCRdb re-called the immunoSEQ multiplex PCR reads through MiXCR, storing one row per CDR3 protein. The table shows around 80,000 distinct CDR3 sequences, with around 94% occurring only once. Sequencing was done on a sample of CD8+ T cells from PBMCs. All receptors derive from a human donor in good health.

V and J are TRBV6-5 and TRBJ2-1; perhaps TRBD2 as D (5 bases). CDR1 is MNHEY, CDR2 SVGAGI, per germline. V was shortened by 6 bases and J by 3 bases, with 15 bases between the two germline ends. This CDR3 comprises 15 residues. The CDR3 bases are TGTGCCAGCAGCTCACGAGCGGCCAGCTACAATGAGCAGTTCTTC. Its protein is CASSSRAASYNEQFF.

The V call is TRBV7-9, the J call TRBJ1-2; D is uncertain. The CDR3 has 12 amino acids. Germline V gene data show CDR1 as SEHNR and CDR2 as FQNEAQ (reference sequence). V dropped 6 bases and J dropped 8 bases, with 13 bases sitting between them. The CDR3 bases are TGTGCCAGCAGGGGCTACCGTCCCGGCTACACCTTC. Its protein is CASRGYRPGYTF.

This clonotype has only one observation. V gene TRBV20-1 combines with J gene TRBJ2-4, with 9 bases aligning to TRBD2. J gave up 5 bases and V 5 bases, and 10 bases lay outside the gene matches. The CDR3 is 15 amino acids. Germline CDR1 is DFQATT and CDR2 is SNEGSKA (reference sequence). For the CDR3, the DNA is TGCAGTGCTGGGGGGTCTAGCGGGGAAGAAAACATTCAGTACTTC. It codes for CSAGGSSGEENIQYF.

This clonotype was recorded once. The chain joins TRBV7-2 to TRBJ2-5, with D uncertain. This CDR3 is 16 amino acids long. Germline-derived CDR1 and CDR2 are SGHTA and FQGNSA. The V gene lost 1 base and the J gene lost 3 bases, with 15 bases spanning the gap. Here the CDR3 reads CASSLVVAWEKETQYF. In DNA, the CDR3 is TGTGCCAGCAGCTTAGTTGTGGCTTGGGAAAAAGAGACCCAGTACTTC.

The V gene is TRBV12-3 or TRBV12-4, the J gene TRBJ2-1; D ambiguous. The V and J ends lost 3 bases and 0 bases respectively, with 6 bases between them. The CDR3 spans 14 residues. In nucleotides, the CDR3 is TGTGCCAGCAGTTTGGAGAGCTCCTACAATGAGCAGTTCTTC. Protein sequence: CASSLESSYNEQFF.

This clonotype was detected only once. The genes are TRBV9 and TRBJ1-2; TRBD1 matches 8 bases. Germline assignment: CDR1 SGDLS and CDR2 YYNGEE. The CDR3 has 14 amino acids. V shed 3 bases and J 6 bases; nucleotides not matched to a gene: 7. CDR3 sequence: CASSDWTGRDGYTF. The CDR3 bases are TGTGCCAGCAGCGATTGGACAGGGCGAGATGGCTACACCTTC.

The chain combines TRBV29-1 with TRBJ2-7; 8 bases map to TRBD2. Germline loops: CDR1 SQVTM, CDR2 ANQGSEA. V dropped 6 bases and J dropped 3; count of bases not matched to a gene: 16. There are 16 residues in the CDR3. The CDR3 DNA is TGCAGCGTGGGGTTGGGTAGCGGGACACGGAACTACGAGCAGTACTTC. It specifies CSVGLGSGTRNYEQYF.

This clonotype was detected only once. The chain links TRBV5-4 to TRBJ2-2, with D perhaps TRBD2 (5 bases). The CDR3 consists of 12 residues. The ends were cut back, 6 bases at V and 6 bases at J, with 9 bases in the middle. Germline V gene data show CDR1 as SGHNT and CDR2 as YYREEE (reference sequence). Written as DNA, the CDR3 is TGTGCCAGCACAACAGCGGCCGGGGAGCTGTTTTTT. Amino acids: CASTTAAGELFF. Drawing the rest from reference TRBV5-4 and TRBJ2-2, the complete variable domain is ETGVTQSPTHLIKTRGQQVTLRCSSQSGHNTVSWYQQALGQGPQFIFQYYREEENGRGNFPPRFSGLQFPNYSSELNVNALELDDSALYLCASTTAAGELFFGEGSRLTVL.

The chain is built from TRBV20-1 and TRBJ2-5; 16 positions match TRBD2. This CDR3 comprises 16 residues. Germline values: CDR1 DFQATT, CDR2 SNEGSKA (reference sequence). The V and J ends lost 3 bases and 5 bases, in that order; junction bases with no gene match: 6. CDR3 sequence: CSASVGTSGGVETQYF. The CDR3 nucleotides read TGCAGTGCTAGTGTTGGGACTAGCGGGGGGGTTGAGACCCAGTACTTC.

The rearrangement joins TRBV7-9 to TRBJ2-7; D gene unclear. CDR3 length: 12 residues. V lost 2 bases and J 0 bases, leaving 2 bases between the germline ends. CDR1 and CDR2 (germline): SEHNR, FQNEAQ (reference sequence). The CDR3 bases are TGTGCCAGCAGCTTAATCTCCTACGAGCAGTACGTC. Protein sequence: CASSLISYEQYV.

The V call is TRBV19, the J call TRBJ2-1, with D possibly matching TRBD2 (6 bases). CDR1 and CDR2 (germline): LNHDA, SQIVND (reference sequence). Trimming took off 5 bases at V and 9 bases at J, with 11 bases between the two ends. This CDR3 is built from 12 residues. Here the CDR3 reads CASSDWGGEQFF. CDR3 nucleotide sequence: TGTGCCAGTAGTGACTGGGGAGGTGAGCAGTTCTTC.

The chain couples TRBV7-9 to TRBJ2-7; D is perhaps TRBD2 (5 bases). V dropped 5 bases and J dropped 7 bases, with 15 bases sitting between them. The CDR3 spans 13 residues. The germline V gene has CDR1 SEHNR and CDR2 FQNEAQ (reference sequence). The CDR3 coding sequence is TGTGCCAGCAGCGGACCCCCCCGGGAAGAGCAGTACGTC. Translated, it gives CASSGPPREEQYV.

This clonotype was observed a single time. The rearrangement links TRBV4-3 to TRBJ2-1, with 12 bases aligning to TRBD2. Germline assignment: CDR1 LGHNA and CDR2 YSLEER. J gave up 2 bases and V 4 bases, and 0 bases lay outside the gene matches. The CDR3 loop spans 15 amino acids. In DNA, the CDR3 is TGCGCCAGCAGCCGGACTAGCGGGACCTACAATGAGCAGTTCTTC. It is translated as CASSRTSGTYNEQFF.

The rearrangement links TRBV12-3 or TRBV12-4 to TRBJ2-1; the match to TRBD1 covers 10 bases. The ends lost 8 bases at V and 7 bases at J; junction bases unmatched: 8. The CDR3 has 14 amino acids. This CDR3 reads CASLTWTGGNEQFF. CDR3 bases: TGTGCCAGCCTGACGTGGACAGGGGGTAATGAGCAGTTCTTC.